This T cell receptor (beta chain) was profiled in a study of T cell responses to AZD1222 COVID-19 vaccine. General observations from the study: Repertoire collection took place solely once the T cell response had peaked. It should be noted that donors were predominantly white British and more often female, and clonal diversity was possibly underestimated. Baseline seropositives among AZD1222 recipients totaled only 6 or 7. Rises in breadth and depth of Spike-specific TCRs came after two AZD1222 doses.

The CDR3 sequence is 14 residues long. Germline CDR1 SGHRS, CDR2 YFSETQ. V was clipped by 0 bases and J by 4 bases, with 8 bases between them. Worth noting for this clone: As yet, its antigen is unknown.

Profiling relied on immunoSEQ multiplex PCR, and the TCRdb table lists in-frame clones only, not all of them. Among about 99,000 clones, 70% to 90% were seen once, and the ten largest hold 2.5% to 3%. V usage is TRBV5-1 and J usage is TRBJ1-5; D is ambiguous. This clonotype was sampled from an adult in good health. Sequencing used peripheral blood, obtained on day 0 of AZD1222 vaccination. The CDR3, as DNA: TGCGCCAGCAGCTTGGATGCGGGTAATCAGCCCCAGCATTTT. Translating it yields CASSLDAGNQPQHF.